A single sample is the source of the 3 T cell receptor beta chains below, sequenced in a study of cytomegalovirus exposure and HLA in healthy donors. In the PCR, 60 Vbeta and 13 Jbeta primers were used. Repertoires were generated with immunoSEQ multiplex PCR, while TCRdb's copy carries only in-frame clones and drops some. Here the sample spans about 170,000 clones, roughly 76% being singletons. Sequenced material: PBMCs. These TCRs come from a male donor in good health and CMV-seronegative.

The chain recombines TRBV7-8 with TRBJ1-1; no clear D. V shed 4 bases and J shed 6 bases, with 9 bases lying between them. The CDR3 extends over 12 amino acids. Germline loops: CDR1 SGHVS, CDR2 FQNEAQ. The CDR3 loop is CASSYEPAEAFF. The CDR3 bases are TGTGCCAGCAGCTATGAACCAGCTGAAGCTTTCTTT.

This rearrangement joins TRBV30 to TRBJ1-2; TRBD1 aligns across 7 bases. Losses at the gene ends were 5 bases for V and 6 bases for J; bases not matched to a gene: 6. The CDR3 spans 12 residues. Germline assignment: CDR1 GTSNPN and CDR2 SVGIG (reference sequence). CDR3 protein: CAWLRDSDGYTF. DNA of the CDR3: TGTGCCTGGCTCCGGGACAGTGATGGCTACACCTTC.

V is TRBV5-1 and J is TRBJ2-1, with 9 positions matching TRBD2. Unmatched junction bases numbered 6, after V lost 0 bases and J lost 8 bases. CDR1 is SGHRS, CDR2 YFSETQ, per germline. The CDR3 is made up of 15 amino acids. CDR3 coding DNA: TGCGCCAGCAGCTTGGTAGCGGGGGCGAGGGATGAGCAGTTCTTC. Its protein is CASSLVAGARDEQFF.